A single T cell receptor (beta chain) is shown here with its context. Data came from immunoSEQ multiplex PCR; TCRdb stores just in-frame clones and leaves some out. The table records about 97,000 clones, around 81% of them present only once. The data were taken from a study of Ad26.COV2.S vaccination and SARS-CoV-2 variants. CDR1 is MGHRA and CDR2 is YSYEKL in the germline V gene. V dropped 1 base and J dropped 4 bases, with 16 bases sitting between them. The CDR3 spans 16 residues. This sequence joins TRBV4-1 and TRBJ1-2; tentatively, D is TRBD1 (5 bases). The source of this sequence is a human donor who had recovered from COVID-19. Material: peripheral blood, obtained after recovery from COVID-19. The CDR3 region has the DNA TGCGCCAGCAGCCAAGGCGCGGAGGGGCTCGGCTATGGCTACACCTTC. This encodes CASSQGAEGLGYGYTF.